These 13 T cell receptor beta chains originate from one sample sequenced in a study of blood T cell repertoires in COVID-19. Here immunoSEQ multiplex PCR was the method, and the copy in TCRdb shows in-frame clones only, minus some. The table shows approximately 150,000 clones, with about 80% occurring only once. Sequencing was carried out using PBMCs or T cells enriched from blood (not recorded which). The receptors here all came from a woman aged 70 to 79 in a cohort exposed to, infected with or recovered from COVID-19 (not recorded which).

The chain uses TRBV28 and TRBJ2-7, with D possibly TRBD1 on 5 matching bases. CDR3 length: 14 residues. The V gene lost 8 bases and the J gene lost 0 bases, with 14 bases spanning the gap. CDR1 and CDR2 from the germline V gene are MDHEN and SYDVKM. The CDR3 sequence: CASRQGGSSYEQYF. CDR3 sequence (DNA): TGTGCCAGCCGCCAGGGCGGAAGCTCCTACGAGCAGTACTTC.

This clone has just one count. The rearrangement links TRBV18 to TRBJ1-3, with D tentatively TRBD1 (6 bases). The V gene lost 2 bases and the J gene lost 0 bases, with 14 bases spanning the gap. CDR3 length equals 17 residues. CDR1 KGHSH and CDR2 LQKENI come from the germline V gene. The CDR3 reads CASSPRRTDHSGNTIYF. In DNA, the CDR3 is TGTGCCAGCTCACCAAGACGGACAGATCACTCTGGAAACACCATATATTTT.

This chain joins TRBV15 and TRBJ1-2; D is unresolved. The germline gives CDR1 LNHNV, CDR2 YYDKDF (reference sequence). Trimming pared 5 bases from V and 8 bases from J, leaving 15 bases between. The CDR3 totals 13 residues. The CDR3 protein is CATSGLSQGGYTF. The CDR3 bases are TGTGCCACCAGCGGGCTGTCTCAAGGCGGCTACACCTTC.

This clone occurred once. The rearrangement uses TRBV30 and TRBJ1-1; weak D call: TRBD1 (6 bases). Germline assignment: CDR1 GTSNPN and CDR2 SVGIG (reference sequence). Trimming stripped 2 bases from V and 5 bases from J, with 12 bases between. The CDR3 extends over 13 amino acids. The CDR3 spells CAWSPGTLTEAFF. In nucleotides, the CDR3 is TGTGCCTGGAGTCCAGGGACACTAACTGAAGCTTTCTTT.

The J gene is TRBJ2-7, the V gene TRBV5-1; TRBD1 aligns across 9 bases. The germline V gene has CDR1 SGHRS and CDR2 YFSETQ. There are 15 residues in the CDR3. With V trimmed by 4 bases and J by 0 bases, 5 bases remained unmatched. The CDR3 DNA follows: TGCGCCAGCAGCCTCACAGGGGGCAACTCCTACGAGCAGTACTTC. Amino acid sequence: CASSLTGGNSYEQYF.

This chain joins TRBV30 and TRBJ1-1, with D uncertain. The CDR3 covers 13 residues. Trimming took off 3 bases at V and 4 bases at J, with 12 bases between the two ends. Looked up from germline, CDR1 is GTSNPN and CDR2 is SVGIG (reference sequence). The DNA for the CDR3 is TGTGCCTGGAGCTGGGGAGTGGGCACTGAAGCTTTCTTT. Amino acid sequence: CAWSWGVGTEAFF.

This clone was seen once. The genes are TRBV10-3 and TRBJ2-7, with D hard to call. The CDR3 is made up of 17 amino acids. CDR1 and CDR2 (germline): ENHRY, SYGVKD. With 4 bases removed from V and 2 bases from J, the gap between germline ends came to 21 bases. The CDR3 DNA sequence: TGTGCCATCAGTGGTCCAAGAGAGAACAGCCGGACCTACGAGCAGTACTTC. Translating it yields CAISGPRENSRTYEQYF.

This clone was found a few times. This rearrangement joins TRBV9 to TRBJ1-4; TRBD1 matches at 7 bases. V lost 3 bases, J lost 5 bases, and 10 bases stayed unmatched. Germline-derived CDR1 and CDR2 are SGDLS and YYNGEE. The CDR3 totals 16 residues. Written as DNA, the CDR3 is TGTGCCAGCAGCGCGGGAGTGGGGGGACAGAATGAAAAACTGTTTTTT. It encodes CASSAGVGGQNEKLFF.

The chain links TRBV5-1 to TRBJ1-1, with a weak D call TRBD1 (6 bases). Trimming cost V 4 bases and J 3 bases, with 16 bases left between them. The germline V gene encodes CDR1 SGHRS and CDR2 YFSETQ. The CDR3 runs to 15 residues. The CDR3 DNA follows: TGCGCCAGCAGCATGGACCGCGCAGGGGACACTGAAGCTTTCTTT. It is translated as CASSMDRAGDTEAFF.

J is TRBJ2-2 and V is TRBV11-2; D gene unclear. With 6 bases removed from V and 7 bases from J, the gap between germline ends came to 6 bases. The length of the CDR3 is 11 residues. The germline CDR1 and CDR2 sequences are SGHAT and FQNNGV. The CDR3 sequence: CASSSFGELFF. The CDR3 DNA reads as TGTGCCAGCAGTTCTTTCGGGGAGCTGTTTTTT.

The gene calls are TRBV9 and TRBJ1-1; D gene uncertain. V dropped 3 bases and J dropped 1 base, with 10 bases sitting between them. The CDR3 contains 14 residues. Germline CDR1 and CDR2: SGDLS and YYNGEE. The CDR3 loop is CASSAQVGNTEAFF. CDR3 nucleotide sequence: TGTGCCAGCAGCGCCCAGGTGGGGAACACTGAAGCTTTCTTT.

The chain joins TRBV7-9 to TRBJ2-3, with TRBD2 as a possible D gene (7 bases). Per germline, CDR1 SEHNR and CDR2 FQNEAQ (reference sequence). Trimming shortened V by 1 base and J by 2 bases, and 10 bases separated the two germline ends. The CDR3 contains 15 residues. The CDR3 DNA follows: TGTGCCAGCAGCTTAGGGGGGGGCTACACAGATACGCAGTATTTT. Protein product: CASSLGGGYTDTQYF.

V and J are TRBV28 and TRBJ2-1, with TRBD1 matching 8 bases. The CDR3 is 14 residues long. Germline values: CDR1 MDHEN, CDR2 SYDVKM. Trimming at V came to 5 bases and at J to 7 bases, leaving 7 bases not matched to a gene. Here the CDR3 reads CASSTSNRGNEQFF. DNA of the CDR3: TGTGCCAGCAGTACCTCAAACAGGGGGAATGAGCAGTTCTTC.